Listed below are T cell receptor beta chains from one sample, sequenced in a study of control samples from healthy donors and cancer patients. Here immunoSEQ multiplex PCR was the method, and the copy in TCRdb shows in-frame clones only, minus some. The data show over 100,000 clones, about nine tenths seen once. Input material: blood. These TCRs come from a human donor in good health. The donor label of this sample is uncertain. Each CDR3 is given with its conserved first and last residue. The D gene is left open where the match is weak. A row's size may be missing; if present it is once, few, many or a size class.

v_gene: TRBV30
j_gene: TRBJ1-2
abundance: NA
d_gene: TRBD1
CDR3nt: TGTGCCTGGAGTGTACAAAGGGGGCGCATCCATGGCTACACCTTC
CDR3aa: CAWSVQRGRIHGYTF

v_gene: TRBV11-3
j_gene: TRBJ2-3
abundance: NA
d_gene: NA
CDR3nt: TGTGCCAGCAGCACCGGGACGTCAGATACGCAGTATTTT
CDR3aa: CASSTGTSDTQYF

v_gene: TRBV20-1
j_gene: TRBJ1-4
abundance: NA
d_gene: NA
CDR3nt: TGCAGTGCTAGTCTCAGGGGCAGTGAAAAACTGTTTTTT
CDR3aa: CSASLRGSEKLFF

v_gene: TRBV7-9
j_gene: TRBJ1-1
abundance: NA
d_gene: NA
CDR3nt: TGTGCCAGCAGCGTCATGGGCCCCAACACTGAAGCTTTCTTT
CDR3aa: CASSVMGPNTEAFF

v_gene: TRBV11-2
j_gene: TRBJ2-3
abundance: NA
d_gene: NA
CDR3nt: TGTGCCAGCAGCCGGCCCCCTGGGTTCACAGATACGCAGTATTTT
CDR3aa: CASSRPPGFTDTQYF

v_gene: TRBV20-1
j_gene: TRBJ2-5
abundance: NA
d_gene: NA
CDR3nt: TGCAGTGCTCCCCTAGAGACCCAGTACTTC
CDR3aa: CSAPLETQYF

v_gene: TRBV27
j_gene: TRBJ2-2
abundance: few
d_gene: TRBD1
CDR3nt: TGTGCCAGCAGTTTGTACATCCTTGGGACAGGGGGCACCGGGGAGCTGTTTTTT
CDR3aa: CASSLYILGTGGTGELFF

v_gene: TRBV6-4
j_gene: TRBJ2-3
abundance: NA
d_gene: NA
CDR3nt: TGTGCCAGCAGTGACTCCCGCGGGAGCACAGATACGCAGTATTTT
CDR3aa: CASSDSRGSTDTQYF

v_gene: TRBV24-1
j_gene: TRBJ1-1
abundance: NA
d_gene: NA
CDR3nt: TGTGCCACCAGGCAGGGCTTGGGCACTGAAGCTTTCTTT
CDR3aa: CATRQGLGTEAFF

v_gene: TRBV11-3
j_gene: TRBJ1-1
abundance: NA
d_gene: NA
CDR3nt: TGTGCCAGCAGCGAGACAGTATTTGCTGAAGCTTTCTTT
CDR3aa: CASSETVFAEAFF

v_gene: TRBV10-3
j_gene: TRBJ1-1
abundance: NA
d_gene: TRBD1
CDR3nt: TGTGCCATCAGCCCGCAGGGGGAGCGAACTGAAGCTTTCTTT
CDR3aa: CAISPQGERTEAFF

v_gene: TRBV11-2
j_gene: TRBJ1-2
abundance: NA
d_gene: NA
CDR3nt: TGTGCCAGCAGCTTAATCGCGGGGGTTAGCTATGGCTACACCTTC
CDR3aa: CASSLIAGVSYGYTF

v_gene: TRBV7-9
j_gene: TRBJ1-1
abundance: NA
d_gene: NA
CDR3nt: TGTGCCAGCAGCTTTGGGATGAACACTGAAGCTTTCTTT
CDR3aa: CASSFGMNTEAFF

v_gene: TRBV20-1
j_gene: TRBJ2-7
abundance: NA
d_gene: TRBD2
CDR3nt: TGCAGTGCTAGTTCGGGGGGAAATTCCTACGAGCAGTACTTC
CDR3aa: CSASSGGNSYEQYF

v_gene: TRBV28
j_gene: TRBJ2-3
abundance: NA
d_gene: TRBD1
CDR3nt: TGTGCCAGCAGTCTTCGACAGGGGGCGGCAGATACGCAGTATTTT
CDR3aa: CASSLRQGAADTQYF

v_gene: TRBV6-1
j_gene: TRBJ2-3
abundance: NA
d_gene: TRBD2
CDR3nt: TGTGCCAGCAGTGAACTATCGGGGGGGCCGGGCTTCGATACGCAGTATTTT
CDR3aa: CASSELSGGPGFDTQYF

v_gene: TRBV2
j_gene: TRBJ1-2
abundance: NA
d_gene: TRBD1
CDR3nt: TGTGCCAGCAGTGACGACAGGGGGCCTCGTGGCTACACCTTC
CDR3aa: CASSDDRGPRGYTF